These 27 T cell receptor beta chains were sequenced from one sample in a study of T-cell memory formation after mild COVID-19. TCRdb reprocessed the 5' RACE reads via MiXCR and lists one record per CDR3 protein. The profile covers about 110,000 distinct CDR3 sequences, with roughly a sixth appearing a single time and roughly 6% taken by the ten largest. The specimen was PBMCs or a T cell subset sorted from them (not recorded which). The receptor set was obtained from a man between 18 and 35 years old who had mild COVID-19 (a few samples of this study predate the infection). Cell type and time point are not known.

The gene calls are TRBV18 and TRBJ2-3; D might be TRBD1 (6 bases). Trimming left V 3 bases short and J 5 bases short, with 9 bases between. From germline, CDR1 is KGHSH and CDR2 LQKENI. This CDR3 is 13 amino acids long. The CDR3 sequence: CASSPLRGDTQYF. CDR3 nucleotide sequence: TGTGCCAGCTCACCCCTCAGGGGAGATACGCAGTATTTT.

The chain joins TRBV4-2 to TRBJ2-1, with 10 positions matching TRBD2. Germline-derived CDR1 and CDR2 are LGHNA and YNFKEQ. CDR3 length: 17 residues. Losses at the gene ends were 0 bases for V and 3 bases for J; bases not matched to a gene: 5. Here the CDR3 reads CASSQETASGGYNEQFF. CDR3 sequence (DNA): TGTGCCAGCAGCCAAGAAACGGCTAGCGGGGGCTACAATGAGCAGTTCTTC.

V usage is TRBV4-3 and J usage is TRBJ1-4; D uncertain. Trimming cost V 0 bases and J 10 bases, with 15 bases left between them. CDR1 and CDR2 (germline): LGHNA, YSLEER. CDR3 size: 15 residues. For the CDR3, the DNA is TGCGCCAGCAGCCAAGAGCACCAGACGGGTGTAAAACTGTTTTTT. It specifies CASSQEHQTGVKLFF.

The chain couples TRBV5-6 to TRBJ1-1; 8 nucleotides align to TRBD1. Losses at the gene ends were 4 bases for V and 4 bases for J; bases not matched to a gene: 15. This CDR3 has 17 residues. Per the germline V gene, CDR1 is SGHDT and CDR2 is YYEEEE. CDR3 region: CASSPNRGSRLGTEAFF. The CDR3 DNA follows: TGTGCCAGCAGCCCCAACAGGGGGTCGCGTTTAGGCACTGAAGCTTTCTTT. The whole variable domain, remainder taken from reference TRBV5-6 and TRBJ1-1, is DAGVTQSPTHLIKTRGQQVTLRCSPKSGHDTVSWYQQALGQGPQFIFQYYEEEERQRGNFPDRFSGHQFPNYSSELNVNALLLGDSALYLCASSPNRGSRLGTEAFFGQGTRLTVV.

The genes are TRBV6-5 and TRBJ2-7; 7 bases fit TRBD1. This CDR3 has 13 amino acids. The V and J ends lost 7 bases and 5 bases, in that order; junction bases with no gene match: 8. Looked up from germline, CDR1 is MNHEY and CDR2 is SVGAGI. The chain's CDR3 is CASMTGSSHEQYF. The CDR3, as DNA: TGTGCCAGCATGACAGGGTCTAGCCACGAGCAGTACTTC.

This clonotype was recorded a few times. This chain joins TRBV18 and TRBJ2-7; tentative D call: TRBD1 (6 bases). Between the trimmed V and J ends, which lost 1 base and 6 bases, there was a span of 7 bases. CDR3 length equals 12 residues. CDR1 and CDR2 (germline): KGHSH, LQKENI. The CDR3 here is CASSPRGREQYF. Here the CDR3 DNA reads TGTGCCAGCTCACCACGGGGGCGCGAGCAGTACTTC.

There are many counts of this clonotype. The chain has TRBV12-3 or TRBV12-4 and TRBJ2-2, with 7 bases that match TRBD1. This CDR3 has 12 amino acids. V dropped 6 bases and J dropped 9; count of bases not matched to a gene: 4. The CDR3 is CASSSQGRELFF. CDR3 bases: TGTGCCAGCAGCTCACAGGGGAGGGAGCTGTTTTTT.

This clonotype came up a few times. This chain joins TRBV24-1 and TRBJ1-1; a possible D gene is TRBD1 (5 bases). Germline CDR1 reads KGHDR; CDR2 reads SFDVKD. The V end was cut by 11 bases, the J end by 4 bases, with 13 bases between. There are 12 residues in the CDR3. Written as DNA, the CDR3 is TGTGCCATCACCGGGGCCGGCACTGAAGCTTTCTTT. Protein sequence: CAITGAGTEAFF.

This clonotype was detected a few times. The V gene is TRBV6-6, the J gene TRBJ2-3, with D possibly matching TRBD2 (6 bases). The germline gives CDR1 MNHNY, CDR2 SVGAGI (reference sequence). Trimming cost V 6 bases and J 1 base, with 17 bases left between them. There are 16 residues in the CDR3. CDR3 nucleotide sequence: TGTGCCAGCAGCCCGGGATTGGGCGGGGGCACAGATACGCAGTATTTT. Translating it yields CASSPGLGGGTDTQYF.

The V and J genes are TRBV12-3 or TRBV12-4 and TRBJ2-1; no clear D. The CDR3 spans 13 residues. The ends were cut back, 2 bases at V and 7 bases at J, with 9 bases in the middle. DNA of the CDR3: TGTGCCAGCAGTTTAAGCTCTGTTAATGAGCAGTTCTTC. Translated: CASSLSSVNEQFF.

The chain couples TRBV19 to TRBJ2-1; TRBD2 matches 14 bases. The V gene end was trimmed by 3 bases and the J gene end by 6 bases; junction bases not matched to a gene: 7. The CDR3 is 17 amino acids. CDR1 LNHDA and CDR2 SQIVND come from the germline V gene (reference sequence). The CDR3 DNA sequence: TGTGCCAGTAGTATCCCCCCGGGACTAGCGGGGGCCAATGAGCAGTTCTTC. Translating it yields CASSIPPGLAGANEQFF.

This clonotype was counted a few times. The CDR3 nucleotides read TGTGCCAGCAGCCAAGATGTAGGAAACACTGAAGCTTTCTTT. It specifies CASSQDVGNTEAFF. The rearrangement uses TRBV4-2 and TRBJ1-1, with D unresolved. The CDR3 is 14 residues long. CDR1 and CDR2 (germline): LGHNA, YNFKEQ. Trimming shortened V by 0 bases and J by 2 bases, and 7 bases separated the two germline ends.

The CDR3 loop is CASSLGRGIETQYF. The DNA for the CDR3 is TGTGCCAGCAGCTTAGGGAGAGGAATAGAGACCCAGTACTTC. The chain links TRBV7-2 to TRBJ2-5; D uncertain. Trimming removed 1 base from V and 4 bases from J, with 10 bases in between. Germline assignment: CDR1 SGHTA and CDR2 FQGNSA. This CDR3 is 14 amino acids long.

This clonotype came up a few times. The chain's CDR3 is CSARNRDTHQPQHF. For the CDR3, the DNA is TGCAGTGCTAGAAACCGGGACACCCATCAGCCCCAGCATTTT. This chain uses TRBV20-1 with TRBJ1-5; D perhaps matches TRBD1 (6 bases). CDR3 length equals 14 residues. The germline CDR1 and CDR2 sequences are DFQATT and SNEGSKA (reference sequence). V was cut by 2 bases and J by 5 bases, with 13 bases left in between.

This clonotype was observed a few times. The gene calls are TRBV5-4 and TRBJ2-7, with no clear D. V was shortened by 9 bases and J by 4 bases, with 11 bases between the two germline ends. The CDR3 extends over 11 amino acids. Germline CDR1 reads SGHNT; CDR2 reads YYREEE (reference sequence). As DNA, the CDR3 is TGTGCCACCCCAGTTGTGTACGAGCAGTACGTC. Protein: CATPVVYEQYV.

This chain's CDR3 is CASRTTAGRRETQYF. CDR3 DNA sequence: TGTGCCAGCAGGACTACAGCGGGGAGGCGGGAGACCCAGTACTTC. V usage is TRBV6-5 and J usage is TRBJ2-5; 7 bases are a match to TRBD2. The CDR3 runs 15 residues. Unmatched junction bases numbered 12, after V lost 6 bases and J lost 5 bases. Germline CDR1 reads MNHEY; CDR2 reads SVGAGI.

The chain recombines TRBV5-1 with TRBJ2-1; D gene unclear. CDR3 size: 11 residues. V lost 1 base and J lost 10, with 6 bases in between. Germline loops: CDR1 SGHRS, CDR2 YFSETQ. As DNA, the CDR3 is TGCGCCAGCAGCTTGCAGCAGGAGCAGTTCTTC. It specifies CASSLQQEQFF. Combining the CDR3 with reference TRBV5-1 and TRBJ2-1 gives the whole variable domain KAGVTQTPRYLIKTRGQQVTLSCSPISGHRSVSWYQQTPGQGLQFLFEYFSETQRNKGNFPGRFSGRQFSNSRSEMNVSTLELGDSALYLCASSLQQEQFFGPGTRLTVL.

This clonotype was seen more than once but under ten times. V and J are TRBV7-2 and TRBJ2-7, with 7 bases fitting TRBD1. This CDR3 region has 13 residues. Germline trimming cut 4 bases from V and 2 bases from J; bases unmatched to any gene: 2. CDR1 SGHTA and CDR2 FQGNSA come from the germline V gene. Written as DNA, the CDR3 is TGTGCCAGCAGCTGGGGACAGACCTACGAGCAGTACTTC. It translates to CASSWGQTYEQYF.

This rearrangement joins TRBV4-2 to TRBJ2-2; TRBD2 matches at 9 bases. V was pared by 0 bases and J by 4 bases, with 3 bases of the junction left unmatched. CDR1 is LGHNA and CDR2 is YNFKEQ in the germline V gene. The CDR3 consists of 16 residues. CDR3 coding DNA: TGTGCCAGCAGCCAAGATCGAGCGGGGGGCACCGGGGAGCTGTTTTTT. Translation gives CASSQDRAGGTGELFF.

This clonotype was seen more than once but under ten times. V usage is TRBV12-3 or TRBV12-4 and J usage is TRBJ1-1; D is ambiguous. This CDR3 spans 12 amino acids. V was shortened by 6 bases and J by 0 bases, with 5 bases between the two germline ends. CDR3 sequence (DNA): TGTGCCAGCAGGGGCATGAACACTGAAGCTTTCTTT. Protein: CASRGMNTEAFF.

This clonotype was picked up a small number of times. The chain combines TRBV7-2 with TRBJ2-2, with 7 bases lining up with TRBD2. CDR1 is SGHTA, CDR2 FQGNSA, per germline. With 3 bases clipped from V and 7 bases from J, the junction kept 8 bases outside the gene matches. The CDR3 totals 15 residues. CDR3 sequence reads: CASSLRAGERGELFF. CDR3 nucleotides: TGTGCCAGCAGCTTGAGGGCGGGGGAGCGCGGGGAGCTGTTTTTT. The full variable domain, with the rest looked up from reference TRBV7-2 and TRBJ2-2, is GAGVSQSPSNKVTEKGKDVELRCDPISGHTALYWYRQSLGQGLEFLIYFQGNSAPDKSGLPSDRFSAERTGGSVSTLTIQRTQQEDSAVYLCASSLRAGERGELFFGEGSRLTVL.

This sequence joins TRBV6-6 and TRBJ2-7; D is possibly TRBD1 or TRBD2 (5 bases each). V was pared by 4 bases and J by 3 bases, with 10 bases between. CDR3 length: 13 amino acids. Germline V gene data show CDR1 as MNHNY and CDR2 as SVGAGI (reference sequence). This chain's CDR3 is CASSSGPLYEQYV. CDR3 nucleotides: TGTGCCAGCAGTTCGGGACCGCTCTACGAGCAGTACGTC.

This clonotype turned up a few times. V and J are TRBV5-5 and TRBJ2-3, with TRBD1 as a possible D gene (5 bases). The germline V gene has CDR1 SGHKS and CDR2 YYEKEE (reference sequence). The V gene lost 4 bases and the J gene lost 0 bases, with 15 bases spanning the gap. The CDR3 has 16 amino acids. CDR3 nucleotides: TGTGCCAGCAGCCCCCCCCTGGCAGGGAGCACAGATACGCAGTATTTT. Its translation: CASSPPLAGSTDTQYF.

This clonotype was observed a handful of times. The V and J genes are TRBV9 and TRBJ2-3; 9 positions match TRBD2. The CDR3 is 16 residues long. V lost 2 bases to trimming and J lost 5 bases; unmatched junction nucleotides: 9. Germline V gene sequence: CDR1 SGDLS, CDR2 YYNGEE. CDR3 DNA: TGTGCCAGCAGCGTTCGGGCGGGGGGGAATGTAGATACGCAGTATTTT. It is translated as CASSVRAGGNVDTQYF.

The rearrangement links TRBV5-1 to TRBJ2-3, with D perhaps TRBD2 (5 bases). Germline CDR1 and CDR2: SGHRS and YFSETQ. V lost 6 bases and J 0 bases, leaving 14 bases between the germline ends. The CDR3 has 15 amino acids. In DNA form, the CDR3 reads TGCGCCAGCACCCTCAGCCTAGCTAGCACAGATACGCAGTATTTT. This encodes CASTLSLASTDTQYF.

The chain employs TRBV6-2 or TRBV6-3 and TRBJ2-7, with D possibly called TRBD1 or TRBD2 (5 bases each). This CDR3 has 13 residues. With 5 bases removed from V and 9 bases from J, the gap between germline ends came to 17 bases. Germline values: CDR1 MNHEY, CDR2 SVGEGT. CDR3 amino acids: CASSPTGSRGQYV. CDR3 bases: TGTGCCAGCAGTCCCACAGGCAGCCGGGGGCAGTACGTC.

The table lists this clonotype with a few counts. The rearrangement links TRBV27 to TRBJ2-5, with TRBD2 identical over 13 bases. The CDR3 has 13 residues. V lost 10 bases, J lost 4 bases, and 3 bases stayed unmatched. Germline lookup yields CDR1 MNHEY and CDR2 SMNVEV (reference sequence). CDR3: CATWTSGGETQYF. DNA for the CDR3: TGTGCCACCTGGACTAGCGGGGGAGAGACCCAGTACTTC.